A single sample is the source of the 19 T cell receptor beta chains below, sequenced in a study of blood T cell repertoires in COVID-19. Profiling relied on immunoSEQ multiplex PCR, and the TCRdb table lists in-frame clones only, not all of them. This sample has 90,000 to 120,000 clones, with 70% to 90% found just once. Sequences were obtained from peripheral blood. These receptors came from a man aged 35 to 55 with active or convalescent COVID-19.

The chain combines TRBV9 with TRBJ2-7; D is perhaps TRBD1 (6 bases). Germline V gene data show CDR1 as SGDLS and CDR2 as YYNGEE. V gave up 2 bases and J gave up 0 bases, with 9 bases separating them. CDR3 length: 14 amino acids. CDR3 DNA: TGTGCCAGCAGCGTCCGGGACACCTCCTACGAGCAGTACTTC. It translates to CASSVRDTSYEQYF.

This clone was found a few times. The J gene is TRBJ2-1, the V gene TRBV7-9; D is unclear. Germline assignment: CDR1 SEHNR and CDR2 FQNEAQ (reference sequence). The V end was cut by 1 base, the J end by 12 bases, with 10 bases between. The CDR3 is 12 residues long. The CDR3 DNA follows: TGTGCCAGCAGCTTAGGAGGTTTTAGGCAGTTCTTC. Its translation is CASSLGGFRQFF.

The chain couples TRBV2 to TRBJ1-2; possible D gene TRBD1, 6 bases. From germline, CDR1 is SNHLY and CDR2 FYNNEI. V dropped 10 bases and J dropped 3 bases, with 18 bases sitting between them. The CDR3 totals 14 residues. In nucleotides, the CDR3 is TGTGCCACCAGAACGACAGGCGAATACTATGGCTACACCTTC. Its protein is CATRTTGEYYGYTF.

The V gene is TRBV15, the J gene TRBJ1-1; 10 bases line up with TRBD1. With V trimmed by 8 bases and J by 5 bases, 5 bases remained unmatched. The CDR3 covers 13 residues. Germline loops: CDR1 LNHNV, CDR2 YYDKDF (reference sequence). The CDR3: CATGTGAGTEAFF. The CDR3 bases are TGTGCCACCGGGACAGGGGCAGGGACTGAAGCTTTCTTT.

V gene TRBV4-2 combines with J gene TRBJ2-1; weak D call: TRBD2 (5 bases). Germline V lookup: CDR1 LGHNA, CDR2 YNFKEQ. Between the trimmed V and J ends, which lost 0 bases and 11 bases, there was a span of 8 bases. The CDR3 length is 12 residues. CDR3 amino acids: CASSQDASKQFF. DNA for the CDR3: TGTGCCAGCAGCCAAGATGCTAGCAAGCAGTTCTTC.

The rearrangement uses TRBV4-2 and TRBJ1-2, with 9 bases identical to TRBD1. Germline V gene lookup returns CDR1 LGHNA and CDR2 YNFKEQ. V lost 0 bases to trimming and J lost 6 bases; unmatched junction nucleotides: 5. The CDR3 is 15 amino acids. The CDR3 bases are TGTGCCAGCAGCCAAGATCACGGGACAGGGAATGGCTACACCTTC. It is translated as CASSQDHGTGNGYTF.

The V gene is TRBV19, the J gene TRBJ1-6, with TRBD1 matching 7 bases. From germline, CDR1 is LNHDA and CDR2 SQIVND (reference sequence). V shed 3 bases and J 6 bases; nucleotides not matched to a gene: 2. This CDR3 comprises 14 residues. The CDR3: CASSMAGGNSPLHF. CDR3 in DNA: TGTGCCAGTAGTATGGCAGGGGGTAATTCACCCCTCCACTTT.

V gene TRBV4-3 combines with J gene TRBJ1-1, with D hard to call. V shed 5 bases and J shed 0 bases, with 10 bases lying between them. CDR1 and CDR2 (germline): LGHNA, YSLEER. The CDR3 sequence is 14 residues long. The CDR3 DNA reads TGCGCCAGCAGCGCGAAGTTGCTGAACACTGAAGCTTTCTTT. As protein: CASSAKLLNTEAFF.

This chain joins TRBV3-1 (or the pseudogene TRBV3-2) and TRBJ2-3; 12 positions match TRBD2. V shed 4 bases, J shed 10 bases, and the junction held 6 bases outside the gene matches. The CDR3 spans 14 residues. Germline assignment: CDR1 LGHDT and CDR2 YNNKEL (reference sequence). The CDR3 nucleotides are TGTGCCAGCAGCCTGACTAGCGGGAGTTGGGCGCAGTATTTT. Its protein product is CASSLTSGSWAQYF.

The chain is built from TRBV5-1 and TRBJ1-3, with D unclear. This CDR3 region has 14 residues. The V end lost 1 base, the J end lost 7 bases, and 12 bases lay between the germline ends. CDR1 and CDR2 (germline): SGHRS, YFSETQ. The CDR3 region has the DNA TGCGCCAGCAGCTTGCCGGGTAGCGGCAACACCATATATTTT. Translated: CASSLPGSGNTIYF.

The chain's CDR3 is CASSPNRETTEAFF. CDR3 DNA: TGTGCCAGCAGTCCTAACAGGGAGACCACTGAAGCTTTCTTT. The rearrangement links TRBV6-4 to TRBJ1-1; perhaps TRBD1 as D (6 bases). Deletions cut 5 bases from V and 4 bases from J, with 14 bases between. From germline, CDR1 is MRHNA and CDR2 SNTAGT. The CDR3 consists of 14 residues.

The chain carries TRBV6-5 and TRBJ2-3; the match to TRBD1 covers 8 bases. The CDR3 is 15 residues long. V was pared by 5 bases and J by 2 bases, with 6 bases of the junction left unmatched. Germline V gene data show CDR1 as MNHEY and CDR2 as SVGAGI. CDR3 bases: TGTGCCAGCAGTACTGGACAGGGCTTCACAGATACGCAGTATTTT. Its translation is CASSTGQGFTDTQYF.

J is TRBJ2-2 and V is TRBV7-3; 8 bases agree with TRBD2. CDR1 SGHTA and CDR2 FQGTGA come from the germline V gene. The junction had 1 base not matched to a gene; V was cut back by 3 bases and J by 1 base. The CDR3 consists of 15 residues. The CDR3 coding sequence is TGTGCCAGCAGCTTTAGCGGGGTGAACACCGGGGAGCTGTTTTTT. Translating gives CASSFSGVNTGELFF.

The V gene is TRBV4-1, the J gene TRBJ1-3; maybe TRBD1 (6 bases). Germline V gene sequence: CDR1 MGHRA, CDR2 YSYEKL. Trimming removed 0 bases from V and 8 bases from J, with 14 bases in between. The CDR3 spans 15 residues. The CDR3 loop reads CASSQDFSGVDTIYF. CDR3 sequence (DNA): TGCGCCAGCAGCCAAGATTTCTCAGGGGTGGACACCATATATTTT.

The gene calls are TRBV7-2 and TRBJ1-2; 7 bases are shared with TRBD1. The germline CDR1 and CDR2 sequences are SGHTA and FQGNSA. This CDR3 is 13 amino acids long. Trimming took 1 base from V and 8 from J; bases not matched to a gene: 4. The CDR3 DNA reads TGTGCCAGCAGCTTAGTAGCGGACAGGGGCTACACCTTC. Translated: CASSLVADRGYTF.

The V and J genes are TRBV5-1 and TRBJ1-1, with TRBD1 identical over 11 bases. Germline CDR1 SGHRS, CDR2 YFSETQ. This CDR3 comprises 15 residues. The V gene end was trimmed by 4 bases and the J gene end by 5 bases; junction bases not matched to a gene: 7. CDR3 coding DNA: TGCGCCAGCAGCACTGGACAGGGGGCTGGTACTGAAGCTTTCTTT. Translation gives CASSTGQGAGTEAFF. The full variable domain, its missing parts supplied by reference TRBV5-1 and TRBJ1-1, is KAGVTQTPRYLIKTRGQQVTLSCSPISGHRSVSWYQQTPGQGLQFLFEYFSETQRNKGNFPGRFSGRQFSNSRSEMNVSTLELGDSALYLCASSTGQGAGTEAFFGQGTRLTVV.

The chain links TRBV7-2 to TRBJ1-1; 7 bases agree with TRBD1. V shed 4 bases, J shed 1 base, and the junction held 9 bases outside the gene matches. Germline V gene lookup returns CDR1 SGHTA and CDR2 FQGNSA. This CDR3 has 16 amino acids. The CDR3 loop reads CASSSRGKGANTEAFF. In DNA form, the CDR3 reads TGTGCCAGCAGCTCGAGGGGGAAGGGGGCGAACACTGAAGCTTTCTTT.

J is TRBJ2-3 and V is TRBV18; 8 bases align to TRBD2. Germline V gene sequence: CDR1 KGHSH, CDR2 LQKENI. This CDR3 is 16 amino acids long. V shed 0 bases and J 11 bases; nucleotides not matched to a gene: 13. The CDR3 DNA reads as TGTGCCAGCTCACCACCGGCCAGCGGGAGTAGTACGGGGCAGTATTTT. It translates to CASSPPASGSSTGQYF. Complete variable domain (other parts from reference TRBV18 and TRBJ2-3): NAGVMQNPRHLVRRRGQEARLRCSPMKGHSHVYWYRQLPEEGLKFMVYLQKENIIDESGMPKERFSAEFPKEGPSILRIQQVVRGDSAAYFCASSPPASGSSTGQYFGPGTRLTVL.

The chain combines TRBV5-1 with TRBJ1-1, with 8 nucleotides matching TRBD1. After removal of 0 bases from V and 3 bases from J, the junction contained 7 bases not matched to a gene. Germline CDR1 SGHRS, CDR2 YFSETQ. CDR3 length: 16 residues. The CDR3, as DNA: TGCGCCAGCAGCTTGGCCAGGGGGCCTGATTACACTGAAGCTTTCTTT. Translating gives CASSLARGPDYTEAFF. The full variable domain, rest sourced from reference TRBV5-1 and TRBJ1-1, is KAGVTQTPRYLIKTRGQQVTLSCSPISGHRSVSWYQQTPGQGLQFLFEYFSETQRNKGNFPGRFSGRQFSNSRSEMNVSTLELGDSALYLCASSLARGPDYTEAFFGQGTRLTVV.